One sample yielded the 23 T cell receptor beta chains listed below, sequenced in a study of CD8+CD57+ T cells in acquired aplastic anemia. CDR3 and TCR beta VDJ profiling relied on genomic DNA as the template. MiXCR, applied by TCRdb to the reads, yields one record per CDR3 protein. The table shows 75,000 to 90,000 distinct CDR3 sequences, with around 42% occurring only once. The sequenced sample consisted of sorted CD4+, CD8+, or CD8+CD57+ T cells (not recorded which) from PBMCs. Every receptor here comes from a human donor in good health, serving as a control.

This clonotype was recorded many times. V and J are TRBV20-1 and TRBJ2-1; 15 nucleotides agree with TRBD2. With 5 bases clipped from V and 9 bases from J, the junction kept 5 bases outside the gene matches. This CDR3 has 14 residues. Germline CDR1 reads DFQATT; CDR2 reads SNEGSKA (reference sequence). In DNA form, the CDR3 reads TGCAGTGCTGAAGGACTAGCGGGAGGGTTTGAGCAGTTCTTC. Amino acids: CSAEGLAGGFEQFF.

Comments on this clonotype: One end of the junction does not line up with germline, which may come from a read error. The V and J genes are TRBV20-1 and TRBJ2-7, with 9 bases matching TRBD2. The J call is doubtful: the DNA matches TRBJ2-5 better. The CDR3 has 17 amino acids. The germline V gene encodes CDR1 DFQATT and CDR2 SNEGSKA (reference sequence). In DNA, the CDR3 is TGCAGTGCGAGAGAACTAGCGGGTTTCGCGCAGGGAGAGACCCAGTACTTC. This sequence encodes CSARELAGFAQGETQYF.

This clonotype was seen more than once but under ten times. The chain carries TRBV9 and TRBJ1-3; D call uncertain. The CDR3 sequence is 14 residues long. Deletions cut 5 bases from V and 0 bases from J, with 9 bases between. Germline V CDR1 and CDR2: SGDLS, YYNGEE. CDR3 DNA sequence: TGTGCCAGCAGTCCCCCCGGCTCTGGAAACACCATATATTTT. Residues: CASSPPGSGNTIYF.

This clonotype occurred many times. The chain couples TRBV7-9 to TRBJ2-7; D remains unclear. Trimming took 4 bases from V and 7 from J, leaving 8 bases between them. The germline V gene has CDR1 SEHNR and CDR2 FQNEAQ (reference sequence). CDR3 length equals 11 residues. As DNA, the CDR3 is TGTGCCAGCAGCTCCGGAGTGGAGCAGTACTTC. It encodes CASSSGVEQYF.

There are many counts of this clonotype. The V and J genes are TRBV7-9 and TRBJ2-7; either TRBD1 or TRBD2 may supply D (5 bases each). The CDR3 is 15 residues long. Trimming shortened V by 1 base and J by 3 bases, and 13 bases separated the two germline ends. The germline gives CDR1 SEHNR, CDR2 FQNEAQ (reference sequence). The CDR3 DNA sequence: TGTGCCAGCAGCTTAGGGCAGGGAGTAATCTACGAGCAGTACTTC. Its translation is CASSLGQGVIYEQYF.

V is TRBV19 and J is TRBJ1-6, with D tentatively TRBD1 (6 bases). This CDR3 has 14 amino acids. Per the germline V gene, CDR1 is LNHDA and CDR2 is SQIVND (reference sequence). V gave up 2 bases and J gave up 7 bases, with 9 bases separating them. CDR3 DNA sequence: TGTGCCAGTAGTATACGGGACACCAATTCACCCCTCCACTTT. Translated: CASSIRDTNSPLHF.

The chain combines TRBV19 with TRBJ1-5, with no clear D. V was shortened by 3 bases and J by 3 bases, with 9 bases between the two germline ends. This CDR3 has 14 residues. CDR1 and CDR2 from the germline V gene are LNHDA and SQIVND (reference sequence). CDR3 protein: CASSISALNQPQHF. Here the CDR3 DNA reads TGTGCCAGTAGTATCTCCGCTCTCAATCAGCCCCAGCATTTT.

This sequence joins TRBV19 and TRBJ1-2; 10 bases fit TRBD1. Germline loops: CDR1 LNHDA, CDR2 SQIVND (reference sequence). This CDR3 has 12 residues. V gave up 6 bases and J gave up 8 bases; unmatched junction bases: 3. The DNA of the CDR3 is TGTGCCAGTAGGAGGGACAGGGGCGGCTACACCTTC. Residues: CASRRDRGGYTF.

The rearrangement uses TRBV2 and TRBJ2-5; a weak D match, TRBD1 (6 bases). This CDR3 has 14 amino acids. Germline V CDR1 and CDR2: SNHLY, FYNNEI. Deletions cut 7 bases from V and 2 bases from J, with 14 bases between. This CDR3 reads CASTDGQKQETQYF. The CDR3 bases are TGTGCCAGCACCGACGGACAGAAACAAGAGACCCAGTACTTC.

V gene TRBV7-9 combines with J gene TRBJ1-3; 7 bases are a match to TRBD1. CDR3 length: 15 residues. Germline V CDR1 and CDR2: SEHNR, FQNEAQ (reference sequence). After removal of 5 bases from V and 1 base from J, the junction contained 5 bases not matched to a gene. The CDR3: CASSPNRGSGNTIYF. CDR3 sequence (DNA): TGTGCCAGCAGCCCGAACAGGGGATCTGGAAACACCATATATTTT.

This clonotype was observed at least ten times. V gene TRBV7-9 combines with J gene TRBJ1-2; D gene uncertain. The CDR3 is 13 residues long. V was shortened by 3 bases and J by 4 bases, with 9 bases between the two germline ends. Per germline, CDR1 SEHNR and CDR2 FQNEAQ (reference sequence). CDR3 sequence reads: CASSLGVGYGYTF. DNA for the CDR3: TGTGCCAGCAGCTTGGGCGTGGGCTATGGCTACACCTTC. Together with reference TRBV7-9 and TRBJ1-2, the CDR3 gives the full variable domain: DTGVSQNPRHKITKRGQNVTFRCDPISEHNRLYWYRQTLGQGPEFLTYFQNEAQLEKSRLLSDRFSAERPKGSFSTLEIQRTEQGDSAMYLCASSLGVGYGYTFGSGTRLTVV.

The chain recombines TRBV28 with TRBJ1-5, with a tentative D call TRBD1 (5 bases). CDR3 length: 14 residues. Germline lookup yields CDR1 MDHEN and CDR2 SYDVKM. V dropped 5 bases and J dropped 3 bases, with 11 bases sitting between them. CDR3: CASSLGGDNQPQHF. The CDR3 region has the DNA TGTGCCAGCAGTCTCGGGGGGGACAATCAGCCCCAGCATTTT.

Many counts were recorded for this clonotype. The CDR3: CASSVAGDVNIQYF. The CDR3 nucleotides read TGTGCCAGCAGCGTAGCTGGGGACGTCAACATTCAGTACTTC. This chain links TRBV9 with TRBJ2-4; tentatively, D is TRBD1 or TRBD2 (5 bases each). The V gene's germline CDR1 is SGDLS and CDR2 YYNGEE. CDR3 length: 14 residues. V was shortened by 0 bases and J by 7 bases, with 11 bases between the two germline ends. Drawing the rest from reference TRBV9 and TRBJ2-4, the complete variable domain is DSGVTQTPKHLITATGQRVTLRCSPRSGDLSVYWYQQSLDQGLQFLIQYYNGEERAKGNILERFSAQQFPDLHSELNLSSLELGDSALYFCASSVAGDVNIQYFGAGTRLSVL.

The chain recombines TRBV9 with TRBJ2-2; the D gene is possibly TRBD2 (6 bases). The CDR3 is 21 amino acids. From germline, CDR1 is SGDLS and CDR2 YYNGEE. V lost 1 base to trimming and J lost 1 base, with 26 bases between them. The CDR3 DNA reads TGTGCCAGCAGCGTATTCCCCTACGGACTAACGGGAGTCGAGAACACCGGGGAGCTGTTTTTT. Amino acids: CASSVFPYGLTGVENTGELFF.

V and J are TRBV7-9 and TRBJ1-2, with a tentative D call TRBD1 (5 bases). This CDR3 is 12 amino acids long. In germline, CDR1 is SEHNR, CDR2 FQNEAQ (reference sequence). With 8 bases removed from V and 4 bases from J, the gap between germline ends came to 11 bases. CDR3 bases: TGTGCCAGCGCAGGGTTTAGCTATGGCTACACCTTC. Translating gives CASAGFSYGYTF.

The chain couples TRBV25-1 to TRBJ1-2, with 10 bases identical to TRBD1. V lost 6 bases to trimming and J lost 4 bases; unmatched junction nucleotides: 5. The CDR3 totals 14 residues. The germline gives CDR1 MGHDK, CDR2 SYGVNS. CDR3 DNA sequence: TGTGCCAGCAGAGGACAGGGGGACCTCTATGGCTACACCTTC. Protein: CASRGQGDLYGYTF.

The V gene is TRBV15, the J gene TRBJ1-2; D not certain. V lost 0 bases and J lost 2, with 7 bases in between. There are 14 residues in the CDR3. Germline lookup yields CDR1 LNHNV and CDR2 YYDKDF (reference sequence). This CDR3 reads CATSREGGNYGYTF. CDR3 nucleotides: TGTGCCACCAGCAGAGAGGGCGGAAACTATGGCTACACCTTC.

A note on this clonotype: A much larger clone is a single base away; this may be a read error. The chain uses TRBV9 and TRBJ1-1; tentatively, D is TRBD1 (6 bases). Looked up from germline, CDR1 is SGDLS and CDR2 is YYNGEE. The CDR3 loop spans 14 amino acids. CDR3 in amino acids: CPSSVGAGETEAFF. CDR3 DNA sequence: TGTCCTAGCAGCGTAGGGGCAGGGGAGACTGAAGCTTTCTTT.

The chain has TRBV24-1 and TRBJ1-5; D is ambiguous. Trimming cost V 12 bases and J 1 base, with 15 bases left between them. CDR1 is KGHDR and CDR2 is SFDVKD in the germline V gene. The CDR3 has 14 residues. CDR3 nucleotide sequence: TGTGCCTGCAGTTTAGGCGGGAGCAATCAGCCCCAGCATTTT. Amino acid sequence: CACSLGGSNQPQHF.

The V and J genes are TRBV15 and TRBJ1-6, with TRBD1 as a possible D gene (5 bases). Germline V gene data show CDR1 as LNHNV and CDR2 as YYDKDF (reference sequence). V lost 4 bases, J lost 5 bases, and 9 bases lay in between. There are 14 residues in the CDR3. As DNA, the CDR3 is TGTGCCACCAGCACCGACAGAGATAATTCACCCCTCCACTTT. Residues: CATSTDRDNSPLHF.

This clonotype has just a few counts. The chain is built from TRBV9 and TRBJ2-7, with TRBD2 identical over 14 bases. The CDR3 loop spans 17 amino acids. V was clipped by 3 bases and J by 3 bases; unmatched bases: 8. The germline gives CDR1 SGDLS, CDR2 YYNGEE. The CDR3 DNA is TGTGCCAGCAGCGCCTCGTCCGGGACTAGCGGGAGCTACGAGCAGTACTTC. Protein sequence: CASSASSGTSGSYEQYF.

This clonotype was counted ten times or more. This chain uses TRBV9 with TRBJ1-5; D gene unclear. The germline V gene encodes CDR1 SGDLS and CDR2 YYNGEE. This CDR3 comprises 14 residues. V gave up 3 bases and J gave up 7 bases, with 14 bases separating them. In DNA form, the CDR3 reads TGTGCCAGCAGCGCAACGGGAGCGGGCCAGCCCCAGCATTTT. This translates into CASSATGAGQPQHF.

The V and J genes are TRBV5-1 and TRBJ2-6; D is ambiguous. There are 15 residues in the CDR3. Deletions cut 0 bases from V and 0 bases from J, with 4 bases between. CDR1 and CDR2 from the germline V gene are SGHRS and YFSETQ. This CDR3 reads CASSLGGSGANVLTF. For the CDR3, the DNA is TGCGCCAGCAGCTTGGGGGGCTCTGGGGCCAACGTCCTGACTTTC.